This T cell receptor beta chain was documented in a study of shared clonotypes between healthy human individuals (TCRdb year 2020). Context from the whole study: Two women and a few men aged 18 to 49 years were included in the cohort. Leukapheresis yielded between about 0.94 and 8.9 billion PBMCs per donor. For each donor, three plates each were used for CD4 naive and CD4 memory, two plates were used for CD8 naive, and one plate was used for CD8 memory. Blood TCR repertoires of about five healthy adults were deeply sequenced to estimate repertoire size and the extent of clonotype sharing between individuals. To increase sequencing depth and limit assay-specific biases, TCR repertoire library preparation and sequencing were carried out by different laboratories using diverse techniques.

CD8 naive samples were obtained by positive selection for CCR7 among CD45RO-negative cells, yielding a CD45RA+CCR7+ population from which TemRA cells were excluded. Donors were healthy HIV-negative adults with no recently reported acute infections or vaccinations. Every donor was a Caucasian adult residing in Nashville, Tennessee, USA. Blood was collected by leukapheresis, and PBMCs were isolated by Ficoll-Histopaque density gradient centrifugation and then cryopreserved in liquid nitrogen vapor phase. Purity and quantity of every magnetically sorted T cell population were checked by analytical flow cytometry. Genomic DNA was isolated from each sorted fraction and quantified by UV absorbance on a Nanodrop 2000c. Details on this clone: This clone's antigen is unknown. No base quality information exists; no much larger clone differs at one position. Other DNA sequences in the same sample also yield this CDR3.

Study-wide conclusions, independent of this receptor: Estimated clonotype richness was generally larger for naive than for memory subsets. The genetic and exposure-history diversity represented was limited by the small number of donors. Compared with non-shared clonotypes, clonotypes shared by all four sorted-subset donors had higher generation probabilities. Incomplete sequencing was indicated by rarefaction of sorted-subset datasets, despite the large sequencing depth. Only blood was sampled, and tissue TCR repertoires likely differ from those in blood. Based on pairwise subsampling, the degree of clonotype sharing among donors was expected to be affected by sequencing depth. Across a handful of donors, approximately 4.6% of naive CD4, roughly 3.4% of naive CD8, 2% to 2.5% of memory CD4, and 0.4% of memory CD8 clonotypes were shared.

TCR CDR3 regions were amplified from genomic DNA by multiplex PCR using the deep immunoSEQ assay. Extracted genomic DNA from each cell subset was spread evenly across all wells of several immunoSEQ 96-well plates, with each plate serving as a replicate. For sorted subsets, around 200 ng genomic DNA, equal to approximately 30,000 T cell genomes, was loaded into each replicate PCR. The purified libraries were quantified using a Qubit 3.0 fluorometer, sized with a Bioanalyzer 2100, and then quantified again using the KAPA Library Quantification kit. Every immunoSEQ 96-well plate was sequenced on a dedicated single-read 150-cycle Illumina NextSeq 550 flow cell. As for the authors' bioinformatics: Because the immunoSEQ output held only junctional sequences and lacked quality scores, the filtering could not match the filtering applied to full-length reads. To assign V/J genes and CDR3, sequences were annotated against IMGT germline references using PyIR, a Python wrapper for IgBLAST v1.9. Reads were removed for weak V/J assignments (E-value above 1e-6), missing CDR3, stop codons, out-of-frame junctions, or ambiguous translated residues. V3J clonotypes were defined as sequences sharing an identical inferred V gene, J gene, and CDR3 amino acid sequence. Percentage overlap between repertoires was calculated by dividing the number of shared unique clonotypes by the size of the smaller repertoire. RTK rarefaction, the Chao1 estimator, and Recon v2.1 estimates of unobserved clonotypes were used to assess repertoire richness. Generation probabilities were computed with OLGA for all TCRbeta clonotypes obtained by the gDNA method from a few donors. TCRdb retrieved this table from immuneACCESS and kept in-frame rearrangements only. Not all clones are present; in checked studies, unresolved V genes account for under half, and no reason is known for the remainder. Clone size and V and J calls were adopted from that table, with D and trimming inferred from the DNA. Across this sample there are 550,000 to 650,000 clones, with roughly 96% seen only once. Less than 0.13% of the sample is in the top ten clones.

The sequenced sample was naive CD8+ T cells sorted from blood. Interpreted using the paper, the cell subset or site label stands for: CD45RA+CCR7+. The receptor was derived from a woman in her 30s in good health.

The sequenced DNA is TGTGCCAGCAGTTTATTCCTGAACACTGAAGCTTTCTTT. The translation is CASSLFLNTEAFF. The V and J segments used are TRBV27 and TRBJ1-1, with the D gene uncertain. The CDR1 and CDR2 encoded by the germline V gene (reference sequence) are MNHEY and SMNVEV. The CDR3 spans 13 residues, from the cysteine through the phenylalanine. The sequence is cut down to CDR3 DNA, 39 bases in frame from base 1. V and J lose 1 base and 0 bases, and a span of 3 bases separates them.